This is a list of T cell receptor beta chains from one sample in a study of OX40 agonist ivuxolimab in advanced cancers. Assay: immunoSEQ multiplex PCR; the TCRdb copy retains only in-frame clones and omits some. This table has tens of thousands of clones, 92% appearing once. Sequences were derived from CD4+ or CD8+ T cells sorted from blood, sampled in a trial of the OX40 agonist ivuxolimab. The receptors were sampled from an adult with an advanced solid tumor such as melanoma, head and neck, liver or kidney cancer. Each CDR3 is given with its conserved first and last residue. Fields, in order: J gene, V gene, CDR3 protein.

J gene: TRBJ1-1; V gene: TRBV5-5; CDR3 protein: CASSWTENTEAFF
J gene: TRBJ2-1; V gene: TRBV7-6; CDR3 protein: CASSFLAGGPGDEQFF
J gene: TRBJ2-7; V gene: TRBV4-3; CDR3 protein: CASSQEKAGLAGAYEQYF
J gene: TRBJ2-7; V gene: TRBV13; CDR3 protein: CASSLGTSGVYEQYF
J gene: TRBJ1-2; V gene: TRBV19; CDR3 protein: CASAPDGSSRHYGYTF
J gene: TRBJ2-7; V gene: TRBV9; CDR3 protein: CASSHPGQGNTYEQYF
J gene: TRBJ2-3; V gene: TRBV7-3; CDR3 protein: CASSPGLATDTQYF
J gene: TRBJ2-3; V gene: TRBV4-2; CDR3 protein: CASSVRTSGGVVDTQYF
J gene: TRBJ1-6; V gene: TRBV7-9; CDR3 protein: CASSSTGRRDFNSPLHF
J gene: TRBJ2-1; V gene: TRBV9; CDR3 protein: CASSVETTSHSYNEQFF
J gene: TRBJ2-2; V gene: TRBV4-2; CDR3 protein: CASSQPGLAGGLGTGELFF
J gene: TRBJ1-1; V gene: TRBV5-8; CDR3 protein: CASSLAGGLNTEAFF
J gene: TRBJ2-7; V gene: TRBV4-3; CDR3 protein: CASSLTGEAYEQYF
J gene: TRBJ2-7; V gene: TRBV6-1; CDR3 protein: CASSEFGTDRDSSYEQYF
J gene: TRBJ1-4; V gene: TRBV6-5; CDR3 protein: CASSYSNSPTNEKLFF
J gene: TRBJ2-7; V gene: TRBV5-1; CDR3 protein: CASTPNSGGDEQYF
J gene: TRBJ2-1; V gene: TRBV2; CDR3 protein: CASNQEDLSSYNEQFF
J gene: TRBJ2-7; V gene: TRBV5-4; CDR3 protein: CASSTPVRGTSYEQYF
J gene: TRBJ2-1; V gene: TRBV9; CDR3 protein: CASSGTGFYTEQFF
J gene: TRBJ1-2; V gene: TRBV7-9; CDR3 protein: CASSFPSGLYTF
J gene: TRBJ2-7; V gene: TRBV21-1; CDR3 protein: CAISTTGRIIHEQYF
J gene: TRBJ1-2; V gene: TRBV11-1; CDR3 protein: CASSSLVGSYGYTF
J gene: TRBJ1-2; V gene: TRBV29-1; CDR3 protein: CSVWGTGPYGYTF
J gene: TRBJ2-7; V gene: TRBV6-5; CDR3 protein: CASHNLDRPYEQYF
J gene: TRBJ2-1; V gene: TRBV13; CDR3 protein: CASSLRGGYNEQFF
J gene: TRBJ1-5; V gene: TRBV27; CDR3 protein: CASSFSTPGGQPQHF
J gene: TRBJ1-1; V gene: TRBV4-1; CDR3 protein: CASSPYYGQAEAFF
J gene: TRBJ1-2; V gene: TRBV9; CDR3 protein: CASSSNRGPNYGYTF
J gene: TRBJ2-1; V gene: TRBV9; CDR3 protein: CASSGRTGSYNEQFF
J gene: TRBJ2-1; V gene: TRBV19; CDR3 protein: CASSFASGAYNEQFF
J gene: TRBJ2-1; V gene: TRBV9; CDR3 protein: CASSVRGQVVGFYNEQFF
J gene: TRBJ1-6; V gene: TRBV4-1; CDR3 protein: CASSQGQAYNSPLHF
J gene: TRBJ1-1; V gene: TRBV9; CDR3 protein: CASSPAGHPTEAFF
J gene: TRBJ1-3; V gene: TRBV12-5; CDR3 protein: CASGLGGLGNTIYF
J gene: TRBJ2-5; V gene: TRBV11-2; CDR3 protein: CASSLGLAWASLVETQYF
J gene: TRBJ2-7; V gene: TRBV13; CDR3 protein: CASSGRQGVNYEQYF
J gene: TRBJ2-1; V gene: TRBV4-1; CDR3 protein: CASTTLGVSYNEQFF
J gene: TRBJ2-1; V gene: TRBV7-7; CDR3 protein: CASSLAGGYGDEQFF
J gene: TRBJ2-3; V gene: TRBV5-8; CDR3 protein: CASSSPRDYLTDTQYF
J gene: NA; V gene: TRBV6-4; CDR3 protein: CASRADPSSYEQYF
J gene: TRBJ2-1; V gene: TRBV6-6; CDR3 protein: CASTVGRAPDEQFF
J gene: TRBJ2-7; V gene: TRBV27; CDR3 protein: CASSYIGQTYEQYF
J gene: TRBJ2-2; V gene: TRBV20-1; CDR3 protein: CSVPGLGELFF
J gene: TRBJ2-7; V gene: TRBV2; CDR3 protein: CAIAGTAIHEQYF
J gene: TRBJ1-5; V gene: TRBV27; CDR3 protein: CASSLGRGQPQHF
J gene: TRBJ1-3; V gene: TRBV6-1; CDR3 protein: CASSEFVGSGNTIYF
J gene: TRBJ1-1; V gene: TRBV7-3; CDR3 protein: CASSLARGAWTEAFF
J gene: TRBJ2-2; V gene: TRBV9; CDR3 protein: CASSHRTGGPGELFF
J gene: TRBJ1-1; V gene: TRBV6-4; CDR3 protein: CASSDGGIEAFF
J gene: TRBJ2-1; V gene: TRBV14; CDR3 protein: CASCLGTFNEQFF
J gene: TRBJ1-1; V gene: TRBV9; CDR3 protein: CASSQSMGGDEAFF
J gene: TRBJ2-7; V gene: TRBV6-1; CDR3 protein: CASWTGGYEQYF